This T cell receptor (beta chain) derives from a study of T cell repertoires in cytomegalovirus infection. The wider study: The study used recently identified HLA-C-restricted and well-studied HLA-B-restricted CMV epitopes. CMV infection and matching HLA type were both indicated by public TCR beta signatures. Study outcomes and limitations: Cumulative public TCR beta family frequency identified CMV carriers with the relevant HLA. Dominant in the ex vivo response were TCR beta clonotypes restricted by HLA-C and specific for CMV.

A few counts support this clonotype. What it binds is unknown. TCRdb re-called the reads through MiXCR, storing one row per CDR3 protein. The sample carries 95,000 to 150,000 distinct CDR3 sequences, over 25% recorded once. CDR3 length: 15 residues. Germline-derived CDR1 and CDR2 are SGHTA and FQGNSA. With 7 bases clipped from V and 5 bases from J, the junction kept 10 bases outside the gene matches. The sequence was obtained from a human donor in good health (CMV status not recorded). Some clones in this sample may be carry-over from other donors' samples. The chain joins TRBV7-2 to TRBJ2-5; 10 bases line up with TRBD2. The specimen comprised CD8+ T cells from cultured PBMCs, sampled from culture after CMV antigen stimulation. Here the CDR3 DNA reads TGTGCCAGCAAATGGAGCGGGGGGGTGGGGGAGACCCAGTACTTC. Its protein is CASKWSGGVGETQYF.